This paragraph covers one TCR beta chain sequence. Its binding antigen is unknown. Base qualities are not recorded, but no much larger clone differs from it by a single base. Each collaborating institution followed its own protocols to collect whole blood in K2EDTA tubes. For TCRbeta analysis, collaborators shipped samples in one of three forms: frozen whole blood, isolated PBMCs, or DNA extracted from either of those sample types. Deletion took 5 bases off V and 4 bases off J, with a span of 14 bases between the germline ends. The CDR3 spans 15 residues, from the cysteine through the phenylalanine. The only DNA kept is the CDR3, 45 bases in frame from the first base. Looking up the germline V gene yields CDR1 SGHNT and CDR2 YENEEA. This record comes from a study of blood T cell repertoires in COVID-19 (dated by TCRdb to the early 2020s). Regarding the research as a whole: Collaborator samples came from the United States, Italy and Spain and covered acute and convalescent phases of COVID-19. Where HLA class I and class II types were available, the types were taken from metadata supplied by the sample provider, not from assay-based typing. Samples came from the ongoing ImmuneRACE study (first 160 participants) plus 1,254 subjects from 6 global collaborators. A de-identified subject ID, COVID-19 status, age in years and sex were almost always included in the sample metadata. The material from the prospective study consisted of cDNA or gDNA derived from T cells, B-cell-depleted T cells, or PBMCs. A freely available public database, intended as a resource for researchers studying the immune response to SARS-CoV-2, is where the repertoires were released. Deeply sampled blood TCRbeta repertoires from subjects exposed to, actively infected with, or recovered from COVID-19 were included in the dataset.

TCRbeta CDR3 regions were amplified from genomic DNA using the immunoSEQ Assay, a bias-controlled multiplex PCR. The original pipeline was this. Within the assay, amplification of reference gene primers was used to estimate how many nucleated cells each sample contained. Sequence reads were collapsed and filtered to measure the absolute abundance of every unique TCRbeta CDR3 rearrangement. For each sample, productive Simpson clonality was calculated by taking the square root of Simpson's diversity index across productive rearrangements. TCRdb provides this immuneACCESS table in a form limited to in-frame rearrangements. Some clones are lacking; in checked studies, under half of them reflect an unresolved V gene, and why the rest are absent is not known. D and trimming were read from the DNA, whereas the V and J calls and clone size are those reported in that table. For this sample the table gives fewer than 100,000 clones, of which 87% were detected only once. Approximately 7.4% of the sample is held by the ten biggest clonotypes.

On the study overall, not on this receptor specifically: How much clinical and demographic metadata was included differed by source and by participant, and the metadata was provided uncurated.

The material sequenced was peripheral blood. The rearranged chain carries TRBV11-3 and TRBJ1-4, with a weak D call of TRBD1 (6 bases match). This receptor was obtained from a human donor with acute or convalescent COVID-19. The donor label of this sample is uncertain. In nucleotide form, the sequence is TGTGCCAGCAGCCCTATAGCAGGGGATAATGAAAAACTGTTTTTT. Translated, this gives CASSPIAGDNEKLFF.